These 30 T cell receptor beta chains were sequenced from one sample in a study of blood T cells in healthy people across ages. Using a J-beta primer mix together with a sample-barcoded 5' primer, a second PCR was run for roughly 7 to 11 cycles. TCRdb processed the 5' RACE reads anew with MiXCR; each CDR3 protein has one entry. The table has approximately 960,000 distinct CDR3 sequences, almost 30% seen once; the top ten hold 9.5% to 13%. This same sample was also taken into another study, of T cells of mothers and their children.

The sequencing input was blood. The receptors stem from a woman in her thirties or forties in good health.

This clonotype was observed at least ten times. This chain links TRBV24-1 with TRBJ2-1; possibly TRBD2 for D (5 bases). The CDR3 has 15 residues. Germline values: CDR1 KGHDR, CDR2 SFDVKD. Trimming stripped 4 bases from V and 0 bases from J, with 9 bases between. In DNA, the CDR3 is TGTGCCACCAGTGAAAGCGGCTACTCCTACAATGAGCAGTTCTTC. Protein sequence: CATSESGYSYNEQFF.

Details on this clonotype: This may come from a read error, since a much larger clone is one base off. This rearrangement joins TRBV3-1 to TRBJ2-1, with unresolved D. CDR1 and CDR2 from the germline V gene are LGHDT and YNNKEL (reference sequence). This CDR3 contains 15 residues. Trimming took 0 bases from V and 0 from J, leaving 6 bases between them. The CDR3 DNA follows: TGTGCCAGCAGCCAAGATCCGAGCTCCTACAATGAGCAGTTCTTC. This gives the protein CASSQDPSSYNEQFF.

The chain uses TRBV6-6 and TRBJ2-2, with a tentative D call TRBD2 (6 bases). Deletions cut 2 bases from V and 6 bases from J, with 10 bases between. CDR3 length: 14 residues. Germline V gene sequence: CDR1 MNHNY, CDR2 SVGAGI (reference sequence). DNA of the CDR3: TGTGCCAGCAGTTACGGCGGGAAGGCCGGGGAGCTGTTTTTT. Translation gives CASSYGGKAGELFF.

V gene TRBV12-3 or TRBV12-4 combines with J gene TRBJ1-1; D is unclear. The V end lost 1 base, the J end lost 10 bases, and 7 bases lay between the germline ends. This CDR3 has 11 residues. This CDR3 reads CASSLGPRAFF. In DNA, the CDR3 is TGTGCCAGCAGTTTAGGGCCCCGAGCTTTCTTT.

This clonotype was picked up a small number of times. V is TRBV2 and J is TRBJ2-2, with no clear D. V lost 0 bases, J lost 4 bases, and 9 bases lay in between. This CDR3 region has 15 residues. The germline CDR1 and CDR2 sequences are SNHLY and FYNNEI. CDR3 coding DNA: TGTGCCAGCAGTGAAGCAATGCCAGCCACCGGGGAGCTGTTTTTT. Residues: CASSEAMPATGELFF.

This clonotype has more than one count but fewer than ten. A read error is possible here, since a much larger clone lies one base away. The V gene is TRBV28, the J gene TRBJ1-4; no firm D call. The CDR3 totals 14 residues. The V gene's germline CDR1 is MDHEN and CDR2 SYDVKM. The CDR3 DNA sequence: TGTACCAGCAGACTACCCCTCGGCAATGAAAAACTGTTTTTT. This codes for CTSRLPLGNEKLFF.

Many counts were recorded for this clonotype. The chain recombines TRBV7-9 with TRBJ2-7; 7 positions agree with TRBD1. Trimming removed 4 bases from V and 3 bases from J; junction bases left unmatched: 12. The CDR3 length is 16 residues. Germline V CDR1 and CDR2: SEHNR, FQNEAQ (reference sequence). This CDR3 reads CASSSLVGTEYYEQYF. As DNA, the CDR3 is TGTGCCAGCAGCTCGCTAGTCGGGACAGAGTACTACGAGCAGTACTTC.

The genes are TRBV29-1 and TRBJ2-5, with TRBD1 as a possible D gene (6 bases). This CDR3 is built from 14 residues. Germline CDR1 and CDR2: SQVTM and ANQGSEA. V lost 2 bases, J lost 4 bases, and 14 bases lay in between. The CDR3 sequence is CSVEPRQARETQYF. The CDR3 DNA is TGCAGCGTTGAACCCCGACAGGCTCGAGAGACCCAGTACTTC.

This clonotype was recorded at least ten times. This sequence joins TRBV7-2 and TRBJ1-2; D unclear. Germline CDR1 is SGHTA and CDR2 is FQGNSA. The CDR3 spans 14 residues. With 2 bases removed from V and 2 bases from J, the gap between germline ends came to 9 bases. CDR3 amino acids: CASSLMSQNYGYTF. CDR3 sequence (DNA): TGTGCCAGCAGCTTAATGTCCCAGAACTATGGCTACACCTTC.

The chain links TRBV29-1 to TRBJ2-5, with D maybe TRBD2 (5 bases). Trimming took 2 bases from V and 2 from J, leaving 15 bases between them. The CDR3 consists of 15 residues. Germline-derived CDR1 and CDR2 are SQVTM and ANQGSEA. The CDR3 DNA follows: TGCAGCGTTGAATTAAGTGGGAGTGGGCAAGAGACCCAGTACTTC. Translated: CSVELSGSGQETQYF.

CDR3 bases: TGTGCCAGCAGTTTACGCAGAACCCTTGGGAGGGATGGCTACACCTTC. It specifies CASSLRRTLGRDGYTF. J is TRBJ1-2 and V is TRBV27; D uncertain. Germline V gene lookup returns CDR1 MNHEY and CDR2 SMNVEV (reference sequence). V shed 2 bases and J shed 6 bases, with 19 bases lying between them. There are 16 residues in the CDR3.

This clonotype was counted only a few times. J is TRBJ2-5 and V is TRBV7-3; 8 bases map to TRBD1. The CDR3 has 16 amino acids. Germline V CDR1 and CDR2: SGHTA, FQGTGA. V was clipped by 3 bases and J by 4 bases; unmatched bases: 10. The CDR3 DNA sequence: TGTGCCAGCAGCTTCCTCAGACAGGGGAGGAGAGAGACCCAGTACTTC. The encoded protein is CASSFLRQGRRETQYF.

This clonotype has a count of ten or more. The chain joins TRBV10-3 to TRBJ2-7; 10 bases agree with TRBD1. V dropped 3 bases and J dropped 2; count of bases not matched to a gene: 4. The CDR3 is 15 residues long. Germline CDR1 is ENHRY and CDR2 is SYGVKD. CDR3 coding DNA: TGTGCCATCAGTGAATCCGGGACAGGGGCCTACGAGCAGTACTTC. It encodes CAISESGTGAYEQYF.

The chain employs TRBV20-1 and TRBJ1-5, with 8 bases lining up with TRBD1. Trimming took 5 bases from V and 2 from J; bases not matched to a gene: 5. From germline, CDR1 is DFQATT and CDR2 SNEGSKA (reference sequence). The CDR3 totals 14 residues. CDR3 in amino acids: CSAPDRGGNQPQHF. The DNA of the CDR3 is TGCAGTGCTCCTGACAGGGGAGGCAATCAGCCCCAGCATTTT.

This clonotype was seen repeatedly, ten times or more. The CDR3 DNA is TGCGCCAGCCGGGCCACGGGCTACGAGCAGTACTTC. Protein sequence: CASRATGYEQYF. V usage is TRBV5-1 and J usage is TRBJ2-7; no clear D. The V end was cut by 7 bases, the J end by 3 bases, with 11 bases between. The germline CDR1 and CDR2 sequences are SGHRS and YFSETQ. The CDR3 sequence is 12 residues long.

In this sample, this clonotype turned up a few times. This chain uses TRBV7-8 with TRBJ1-2; D not certain. CDR3 size: 17 residues. CDR1 is SGHVS and CDR2 is FQNEAQ in the germline V gene. Trimming removed 3 bases at V and 6 bases at J, with 23 bases between. The DNA for the CDR3 is TGTGCCAGCAGCTTTGAGGGTGTGGGCACACCACCCAATGGCTACACCTTC. This codes for CASSFEGVGTPPNGYTF.

This clonotype was seen many times. The chain has TRBV11-2 and TRBJ2-7; unclear D gene. The CDR3 is made up of 12 amino acids. Germline loops: CDR1 SGHAT, CDR2 FQNNGV. The V gene lost 5 bases and the J gene lost 7 bases, with 12 bases spanning the gap. The CDR3 nucleotides are TGTGCCAGCAGCCCCCGTTCCATGGAGCAGTACTTC. Its translation: CASSPRSMEQYF.

The rearrangement joins TRBV20-1 to TRBJ2-7; 8 positions agree with TRBD2. The CDR3 covers 18 residues. V lost 3 bases to trimming and J lost 2 bases; unmatched junction nucleotides: 18. Germline V gene data show CDR1 as DFQATT and CDR2 as SNEGSKA (reference sequence). The CDR3 protein is CSASPVLAAKSSAYEQYF. CDR3 DNA: TGCAGTGCTAGCCCCGTACTAGCGGCCAAAAGTAGTGCCTACGAGCAGTACTTC.

This clonotype was seen a handful of times. The genes are TRBV9 and TRBJ1-3; 10 bases map to TRBD1. The CDR3 totals 15 residues. Germline V gives CDR1 SGDLS, CDR2 YYNGEE. With 2 bases clipped from V and 3 bases from J, the junction kept 2 bases outside the gene matches. The CDR3 loop reads CASSVGQGVGNTIYF. The CDR3, as DNA: TGTGCCAGCAGCGTCGGACAGGGGGTTGGAAACACCATATATTTT. Together with reference TRBV9 and TRBJ1-3, the CDR3 gives the full variable domain: DSGVTQTPKHLITATGQRVTLRCSPRSGDLSVYWYQQSLDQGLQFLIQYYNGEERAKGNILERFSAQQFPDLHSELNLSSLELGDSALYFCASSVGQGVGNTIYFGEGSWLTVV.

This clonotype was recorded only once. A much larger clone is a single base away; this may be a read error. The chain's CDR3 is CAISVSSGPNYEQYF. The CDR3 nucleotides are TGTGCCATCAGTGTGTCTTCGGGACCGAACTACGAGCAGTACTTC. This sequence joins TRBV10-3 and TRBJ2-7, with D possibly called TRBD1 or TRBD2 (5 bases each). CDR3 length equals 15 residues. CDR1 and CDR2 from the germline V gene are ENHRY and SYGVKD. The ends were cut back, 4 bases at V and 3 bases at J, with 16 bases in the middle.

This clonotype was detected only a few times. The chain has TRBV28 and TRBJ2-1; 8 bases match TRBD2. This CDR3 has 18 amino acids. Germline V gene lookup returns CDR1 MDHEN and CDR2 SYDVKM. With 7 bases clipped from V and 2 bases from J, the junction kept 16 bases outside the gene matches. The CDR3 is CASNAAGGALVAYNEQFF. In nucleotides, the CDR3 is TGTGCCAGCAACGCGGCCGGGGGGGCCTTGGTCGCCTACAATGAGCAGTTCTTC.

In this sample, this clonotype turned up a few times. The chain combines TRBV6-5 with TRBJ2-5; D remains ambiguous. The CDR3 spans 13 residues. The germline V gene encodes CDR1 MNHEY and CDR2 SVGAGI. Trimming removed 4 bases at V and 5 bases at J, with 11 bases between. The DNA of the CDR3 is TGTGCCAGCAGTTCGTCCCTCCGGGAGACCCAGTACTTC. Its translation is CASSSSLRETQYF.

This chain joins TRBV5-1 and TRBJ2-3; possible D gene TRBD2, 5 bases. CDR1 and CDR2 from the germline V gene are SGHRS and YFSETQ. The V end was cut by 4 bases, the J end by 2 bases, with 14 bases between. The CDR3 is 15 residues long. CDR3 in DNA: TGCGCCAGCAGCGTAAGAGGGTTCCTCACAGATACGCAGTATTTT. As protein: CASSVRGFLTDTQYF.

This clonotype was counted at least ten times. The chain uses TRBV20-1 and TRBJ2-7; 9 nucleotides match TRBD2. This CDR3 is 18 amino acids long. The V gene's germline CDR1 is DFQATT and CDR2 SNEGSKA (reference sequence). J gave up 6 bases and V 0 bases, and 18 bases lay outside the gene matches. The CDR3 loop reads CSAREFGSVGASGAEQYF. CDR3 DNA sequence: TGCAGTGCTAGAGAGTTCGGTTCGGTGGGTGCTAGCGGGGCCGAGCAGTACTTC.

This clonotype turned up a few times. The chain carries TRBV6-2 or TRBV6-3 and TRBJ2-6; D ambiguous. Trimming cost V 2 bases and J 3 bases, with 11 bases left between them. In germline, CDR1 is MNHEY, CDR2 SVGEGT. This CDR3 has 16 amino acids. CDR3 nucleotide sequence: TGTGCCAGCAGTTACGTTGAATTCTATGGGGCCAACGTCCTGACTTTC. It encodes CASSYVEFYGANVLTF.

This clonotype was counted only a few times. The V and J genes are TRBV9 and TRBJ1-2; maybe TRBD1 (5 bases). The V end was cut by 0 bases, the J end by 2 bases, with 11 bases between. This CDR3 region has 15 residues. Germline assignment: CDR1 SGDLS and CDR2 YYNGEE. The CDR3 nucleotides read TGTGCCAGCAGCGTAGGCGGGGCAGGGAACTATGGCTACACCTTC. Translated, it gives CASSVGGAGNYGYTF.

V and J are TRBV13 and TRBJ2-2; maybe TRBD1 (5 bases). The V gene's germline CDR1 is PRHDT and CDR2 FYEKMQ (reference sequence). Deletions cut 5 bases from V and 1 base from J, with 14 bases between. This CDR3 is built from 16 residues. CDR3 in amino acids: CASSTLMTENTGELFF. The CDR3 DNA is TGTGCCAGCAGCACCCTAATGACAGAGAACACCGGGGAGCTGTTTTTT.

This clonotype was detected ten times or more. The genes are TRBV29-1 and TRBJ2-7; D gene ambiguous. Trimming left V 4 bases short and J 3 bases short, with 7 bases between. Germline values: CDR1 SQVTM, CDR2 ANQGSEA. The CDR3 runs 11 residues. This CDR3 reads CSVAYSYEQYF. The CDR3 nucleotides read TGCAGCGTTGCATACAGCTACGAGCAGTACTTC.

Concerning this clonotype itself: At one of its ends the junction is not consistent with the germline gene, which may arise from a read error. The rearrangement links TRBV18 to TRBJ2-2; possible D gene TRBD2, 5 bases. The CDR3 is 17 residues long. Looked up from germline, CDR1 is KGHSH and CDR2 is LQKENI. In DNA form, the CDR3 reads TGTGCCGGCTCAGCCGAACTTAGCGCCTCTCCGTCCGGGGAGCTGTTTTTT. It specifies CAGSAELSASPSGELFF.

This sequence joins TRBV25-1 and TRBJ1-2, with TRBD1 as a possible D gene (5 bases). V was pared by 2 bases and J by 6 bases, with 10 bases between. The CDR3 runs to 13 residues. In germline, CDR1 is MGHDK, CDR2 SYGVNS. CDR3 nucleotide sequence: TGTGCCAGCAGTGAAATGCGGGGCGATGGCTACACCTTC. It yields the protein CASSEMRGDGYTF.